The rows below give T cell receptor beta chains drawn from one sample of a study of OX40 agonist ivuxolimab in advanced cancers. Libraries were prepared by immunoSEQ multiplex PCR; TCRdb keeps only in-frame clonotypes and omits some of them. The top ten clones hold roughly 15% of a sample with more than 35,000 clones, over 65% of them seen once. The specimen comprised CD4+ or CD8+ T cells sorted from blood, sampled in a trial of the OX40 agonist ivuxolimab. The receptors come from an adult with an advanced solid tumor such as melanoma, head and neck, liver or kidney cancer. Both conserved end residues are part of each CDR3. A D gene is named only where the DNA matches it firmly. Size is omitted from some rows. Given values are once, few, many or a class for expanded clones.

d_call clone_size j_call v_call cdr3_aa cdr3_nt
TRBD1 once TRBJ1-3 TRBV2 CASRAGTGKGNTIYF TGTGCCAGCAGGGCCGGGACAGGGAAAGGAAACACCATATATTTT
TRBD2 - TRBJ2-3 TRBV7-9 CASSLGGGGDTQYF TGTGCCAGCAGCTTAGGAGGCGGGGGGGATACGCAGTATTTT
- - TRBJ2-1 TRBV27 CASSLGGYNEQFF TGTGCCAGCAGTTTGGGGGGCTACAATGAGCAGTTCTTC
- - TRBJ2-7 TRBV19 CPHPEVGMTPYEQYF TGTCCTCACCCCGAGGTAGGGATGACTCCCTACGAGCAGTACTTC
TRBD2 - TRBJ2-3 TRBV2 CATSPFSGGKRADTQYF TGTGCCACCTCTCCGTTTAGCGGGGGTAAGAGGGCAGATACGCAGTATTTT
- - TRBJ1-2 TRBV29-1 CSVSDLYGYTF TGCAGCGTTTCGGACCTCTATGGCTACACCTTC
- - TRBJ2-6 TRBV15 CATSRDRGISGANVLTF TGTGCCACCAGCAGAGATCGAGGGATCTCTGGGGCCAACGTCCTGACTTTC
TRBD1 - TRBJ2-7 TRBV12-5 CASVPFRDSTYEQYF TGTGCTAGTGTCCCATTCCGGGACAGTACCTACGAGCAGTACTTC
TRBD2 - TRBJ2-2 TRBV4-3 CASSQPSGTGELFF TGCGCCAGCAGCCAACCTAGCGGAACCGGGGAGCTGTTTTTT
- once TRBJ2-7 TRBV28 CASSLAGTYEQYF TGTGCCAGCAGTTTAGCAGGGACCTACGAGCAGTACTTC
- - TRBJ2-1 TRBV6-1 CASLKSYEQFF TGTGCCAGCTTGAAGTCATATGAGCAGTTCTTC
- - TRBJ2-7 TRBV28 CASSLGVGYEQYF TGTGCCAGCAGTTTAGGGGTAGGGTACGAGCAGTACTTC
TRBD1 - TRBJ1-5 TRBV23-1 CASSMTFDRDSNQPQHF TGCGCCAGCAGTATGACTTTTGACAGGGATAGCAATCAGCCCCAGCATTTT
- - TRBJ2-7 TRBV25-1 CASSATGGILYEQYF TGTGCCAGCAGTGCGACTGGCGGTATCCTGTACGAGCAGTACTTC
- once TRBJ2-3 TRBV6-5 CASTEGVTQYF TGTGCCAGCACCGAGGGGGTTACGCAGTATTTT
- - TRBJ2-3 TRBV2 CASSGVEALDTQYF TGTGCCAGCAGTGGGGTCGAGGCCCTTGATACGCAGTATTTT
TRBD1 - TRBJ2-2 TRBV7-9 CASSFLADRGHTGELFF TGTGCCAGCAGCTTTTTGGCCGACAGGGGACACACCGGGGAGCTGTTTTTT
TRBD2 - TRBJ2-2 TRBV2 CAAHLQLAGGEDTGELFF TGTGCCGCCCACCTTCAACTAGCGGGAGGGGAGGACACCGGGGAGCTGTTTTTT
- - TRBJ2-2 TRBV27 CASTNTGELFF TGTGCCAGCACGAACACCGGGGAGCTGTTTTTT
TRBD1 - TRBJ2-1 TRBV11-1 CASSLGNRGNGLNEQFF TGTGCCAGCAGCTTAGGAAACAGGGGAAACGGGTTGAATGAGCAGTTCTTC
TRBD2 - TRBJ2-5 TRBV4-1 CASRGGLAGVETQYF TGCGCCAGCAGAGGGGGACTAGCGGGAGTAGAGACCCAGTACTTC
- - TRBJ2-7 TRBV7-8 CASSLVTGGVGEQYF TGTGCCAGCAGCTTAGTAACAGGGGGGGTCGGCGAGCAGTACTTC
- - TRBJ2-2 TRBV7-6 CASSLEGNTGELFF TGTGCCAGCAGCTTAGAGGGGAACACCGGGGAGCTGTTTTTT
- - TRBJ1-1 TRBV10-1 CASSLGHNTEAFF TGCGCCAGCAGTTTGGGACACAACACTGAAGCTTTCTTT
- - TRBJ1-2 TRBV16 CASSQTRNHPKDYGYTF TGTGCCAGCAGCCAAACGAGGAACCACCCCAAAGACTATGGCTACACCTTC
- once TRBJ2-3 TRBV6-5 CASSYSPGPSTDTQYF TGTGCCAGCAGTTACTCTCCGGGACCTAGCACAGATACGCAGTATTTT
- - TRBJ2-1 TRBV4-3 CASSQEGTYNEQFF TGCGCCAGCAGCCAAGAGGGGACCTACAATGAGCAGTTCTTC
TRBD2 - TRBJ2-3 TRBV6-5 CASWGGTDTQYF TGTGCCAGCTGGGGAGGGACAGATACGCAGTATTTT
- - TRBJ2-3 TRBV20-1 CSAHSLDTQYF TGCAGTGCACACTCGTTAGATACGCAGTATTTT
TRBD1 once TRBJ1-2 TRBV6-1 CASSETGAGGYTF TGTGCCAGCAGTGAGACAGGGGCCGGTGGCTACACCTTC
- - TRBJ1-1 TRBV19 CASSIGTNTEAFF TGTGCCAGTAGTATCGGGACGAACACTGAAGCTTTCTTT
- once TRBJ2-5 TRBV5-4 CASSLRDFRETQYF TGTGCCAGCAGCCTGCGGGACTTTCGGGAGACCCAGTACTTC
TRBD1 - TRBJ2-7 TRBV27 CASSLSGTGNEQYF TGTGCCAGCAGTTTATCGGGGACAGGGAACGAGCAGTACTTC
- - TRBJ1-1 TRBV2 CASSEKGPLGLSTEAFF TGTGCCAGCAGTGAAAAAGGGCCCCTAGGACTATCGACTGAAGCTTTCTTT
- - TRBJ1-2 TRBV19 CASSNGGYTF TGTGCCAGTAGTAACGGTGGCTACACCTTC
TRBD1 once TRBJ1-2 TRBV28 CASSLFGTGGTYGYTF TGTGCCAGCAGTTTATTCGGGACAGGGGGCACTTATGGCTACACCTTC
- few TRBJ2-7 TRBV6-6 CASRPGKIYEQYF TGTGCCAGCAGGCCCGGGAAAATCTACGAGCAGTACTTC
- - TRBJ2-5 TRBV2 CASVEDRHETQYF TGTGCCAGCGTCGAGGATCGGCACGAGACCCAGTACTTC
- - TRBJ2-5 TRBV4-1 CASSQEVGGETQYF TGCGCCAGCAGCCAAGAAGTGGGAGGAGAGACCCAGTACTTC
- - TRBJ1-1 TRBV7-2 CASSPWGAASEDTEAFF TGTGCCAGCAGCCCTTGGGGCGCAGCATCCGAGGACACTGAAGCTTTCTTT
- - TRBJ2-1 TRBV27 CASQRGGNGRNEQFF TGTGCCAGCCAGAGAGGCGGGAACGGACGGAATGAGCAGTTCTTC
TRBD1 - TRBJ2-7 TRBV6-1 CASSVGQGISYEQYF TGTGCCAGCAGTGTGGGACAGGGAATCTCCTACGAGCAGTACTTC
- - TRBJ1-2 TRBV14 CASSQGQGSYTF TGTGCCAGCAGCCAAGGGCAGGGAAGCTACACCTTC
- - TRBJ2-7 TRBV19 CASSPWQGGSEQYF TGTGCCAGTAGCCCCTGGCAGGGGGGAAGCGAGCAGTACTTC
TRBD1 few TRBJ2-3 TRBV12-5 CASGLATGTGRLGTQYF TGTGCTAGTGGTTTGGCCACCGGGACAGGTAGACTAGGTACGCAGTATTTT
- - TRBJ2-7 TRBV7-3 CASSLAGGEGYEQYF TGTGCCAGCAGCCTAGCAGGAGGGGAAGGATACGAGCAGTACTTC
- - TRBJ2-7 TRBV4-1 CASSQDSRTLSYEQYF TGCGCCAGCAGCCAAGATAGCCGGACCCTCTCCTACGAGCAGTACTTC
- - TRBJ2-5 TRBV13 CASSGSGRGQETQYF TGTGCCAGCAGCGGCAGTGGGCGAGGACAAGAGACCCAGTACTTC
- - TRBJ2-7 TRBV9 CASSVGTGSSYEQYF TGTGCCAGCAGCGTAGGTACAGGGAGCTCCTACGAGCAGTACTTC
TRBD2 once TRBJ2-7 TRBV7-6 CASSGGTSYEQYF TGTGCCAGCAGCGGGGGGACTAGCTACGAGCAGTACTTC
- once TRBJ1-2 TRBV6-1 CASSEAAVYGYTF TGTGCCAGCAGTGAAGCAGCGGTTTATGGCTACACCTTC
- - TRBJ2-7 TRBV10-2 CASSEHGTPTYEQYF TGCGCCAGCAGTGAGCACGGGACTCCGACCTACGAGCAGTACTTC
TRBD2 once TRBJ2-2 TRBV28 CASMGREVPGELFF TGTGCCAGCATGGGGCGGGAGGTTCCCGGGGAGCTGTTTTTT